This T cell receptor beta chain was recovered during a study of cytomegalovirus exposure and HLA in healthy donors. General study results and limits: Many donors shared some public TCRs, even though most TCR sequences were rare.

Amplification used 60 Vbeta primers and 13 Jbeta primers. TCRdb keeps only in-frame clones here, not all; method: immunoSEQ multiplex PCR. Of approximately 110,000 clones listed, 73% are singletons. The V end was cut by 1 base, the J end by 7 bases, with 7 bases between. Germline V gene lookup returns CDR1 SGHVS and CDR2 FQNEAQ. CDR3 size: 13 residues. This clone was seen a single time. Antigen: not known. Sequencing was performed on PBMCs. The rearrangement links TRBV7-8 to TRBJ1-4, with D possibly being TRBD1 (6 bases). The TCR was taken from a man in his forties in good health and CMV-seronegative. The DNA for the CDR3 is TGTGCCAGCAGCTTAGACAGGGTTGAAAAACTGTTTTTT. Its translation: CASSLDRVEKLFF.